These 26 T cell receptor beta chains came from one sample sequenced in a study of a mutant IDH1 vaccine in newly diagnosed glioma. Produced via immunoSEQ multiplex PCR; TCRdb's table is partial and in-frame only. Here the sample spans 95,000 to 100,000 clones, over 85% being singletons. The time point: baseline, week 1 (first vaccination visit). Stated treatment: pre-vaccination baseline after standard-of-care therapy. The starting material was PBMCs, obtained from a glioma patient treated with radiotherapy, temozolomide or both. These receptors were taken from a woman in her forties or fifties with glioma.

V usage is TRBV9 and J usage is TRBJ2-3; D gene uncertain. Trimming left V 2 bases short and J 1 base short, with 14 bases between. CDR3 length: 16 amino acids. Germline-derived CDR1 and CDR2 are SGDLS and YYNGEE. The chain's CDR3 is CASSVPLALGTDTQYF. The DNA for the CDR3 is TGTGCCAGCAGCGTTCCCTTAGCACTCGGCACAGATACGCAGTATTTT.

CDR3 DNA: TGTGCCAGCAGTTCCGGGACAGGGATGGGGCAGCCCCAGCATTTT. The encoded protein is CASSSGTGMGQPQHF. The chain employs TRBV5-6 and TRBJ1-5; TRBD1 aligns across 9 bases. The J segment lost 7 bases and the V segment lost 5 bases, leaving 10 bases of the junction unmatched. The CDR3 spans 15 residues. In germline, CDR1 is SGHDT, CDR2 YYEEEE.

The chain carries TRBV9 and TRBJ1-1; 7 bases are a match to TRBD1. CDR3 length equals 13 residues. Germline-derived CDR1 and CDR2 are SGDLS and YYNGEE. Trimming at V came to 2 bases and at J to 8 bases, leaving 6 bases not matched to a gene. The chain's CDR3 is CASSVGDRAEAFF. The DNA of the CDR3 is TGTGCCAGCAGCGTTGGAGACAGGGCAGAAGCTTTCTTT.

The chain combines TRBV13 with TRBJ2-3; D gene uncertain. This CDR3 spans 13 amino acids. Between the trimmed V and J ends, which lost 3 bases and 0 bases, there was a span of 4 bases. The germline gives CDR1 PRHDT, CDR2 FYEKMQ (reference sequence). In DNA, the CDR3 is TGTGCCAGCAGCTTCCGCAGCACAGATACGCAGTATTTT. It translates to CASSFRSTDTQYF.

The chain combines TRBV6-5 with TRBJ2-3; 7 bases match TRBD2. V was pared by 2 bases and J by 5 bases, with 7 bases of the junction left unmatched. There are 15 residues in the CDR3. The germline CDR1 and CDR2 sequences are MNHEY and SVGAGI. The CDR3 nucleotides are TGTGCCAGCAGTTACGTGGCGGGAGCGGTAGATACGCAGTATTTT. Protein sequence: CASSYVAGAVDTQYF.

The J gene is TRBJ2-2, the V gene TRBV28; 9 bases are shared with TRBD2. The V segment lost 11 bases and the J segment 4 bases; nucleotides outside the gene matches: 5. CDR1 MDHEN and CDR2 SYDVKM come from the germline V gene. CDR3 size: 13 residues. CDR3 nucleotide sequence: TGTGCCGGGGGACTAGCAGCCACCGGGGAGCTGTTTTTT. This gives the protein CAGGLAATGELFF.

To note about this clone: Other nucleotide sequences from this sample produce the same CDR3. This CDR3 is CASSPGSMNTEAFF. The CDR3 DNA reads TGTGCCAGCTCACCCGGCTCAATGAACACTGAAGCTTTCTTT. The gene calls are TRBV18 and TRBJ1-1; D remains unclear. The CDR3 has 14 amino acids. Germline lookup yields CDR1 KGHSH and CDR2 LQKENI. V lost 3 bases to trimming and J lost 0 bases, with 8 bases between them.

The gene calls are TRBV6-5 and TRBJ1-4; perhaps TRBD1 as D (5 bases). V was clipped by 7 bases and J by 0 bases, with 12 bases between them. Germline V lookup: CDR1 MNHEY, CDR2 SVGAGI. This CDR3 spans 15 amino acids. The CDR3 sequence: CASKRDSATNEKLFF. CDR3 nucleotides: TGTGCCAGCAAGAGGGACTCTGCAACTAATGAAAAACTGTTTTTT.

This clone was counted once. The chain links TRBV7-2 to TRBJ2-1; D might be TRBD2 (6 bases). V lost 5 bases to trimming and J lost 13 bases, with 15 bases between them. The CDR3 length is 12 residues. Germline CDR1 and CDR2: SGHTA and FQGNSA. In DNA form, the CDR3 reads TGTGCCAGCAGCCCAGGAACCGGGACTCAGTTCTTC. This gives the protein CASSPGTGTQFF.

The chain has TRBV19 and TRBJ1-2; D is undetermined. Trimming stripped 0 bases from V and 5 bases from J, with 13 bases between. This CDR3 contains 15 residues. Germline V gene lookup returns CDR1 LNHDA and CDR2 SQIVND (reference sequence). Written as DNA, the CDR3 is TGTGCCAGTAGTATAGATCAGCTCCCGATTTATGGCTACACCTTC. As protein: CASSIDQLPIYGYTF. The entire variable domain, with the rest obtained from reference TRBV19 and TRBJ1-2, is as follows: DGGITQSPKYLFRKEGQNVTLSCEQNLNHDAMYWYRQDPGQGLRLIYYSQIVNDFQKGDIAEGYSVSREKKESFPLTVTSAQKNPTAFYLCASSIDQLPIYGYTFGSGTRLTVV.

V is TRBV27 and J is TRBJ1-1; the D gene is possibly TRBD1 (5 bases). This CDR3 spans 14 amino acids. V was trimmed by 6 bases and J by 4 bases, leaving 15 bases between them. CDR1 is MNHEY, CDR2 SMNVEV, per germline (reference sequence). The CDR3 reads CASRRGWRTTEAFF. The CDR3 coding sequence is TGTGCCAGCAGACGGGGGTGGAGGACCACTGAAGCTTTCTTT.

This clone showed up just once. The V and J genes are TRBV28 and TRBJ2-2, with TRBD2 matching over 7 bases. This CDR3 spans 16 amino acids. Germline CDR1 and CDR2: MDHEN and SYDVKM. V was pared by 4 bases and J by 4 bases, with 9 bases of the junction left unmatched. CDR3 DNA: TGTGCCAGCAGTTCTCCAGCGGGACGGATCACCGGGGAGCTGTTTTTT. Translation: CASSSPAGRITGELFF.

The chain carries TRBV6-6 and TRBJ1-4; D remains ambiguous. The germline V and J ends were trimmed by 5 bases and 14 bases, with 18 bases remaining between them. This CDR3 has 13 residues. Germline CDR1 is MNHNY and CDR2 is SVGAGI (reference sequence). As DNA, the CDR3 is TGTGCCAGCAGTCCTCCCCCGGGCGATGGCCTGTTTTTT. It is translated as CASSPPPGDGLFF.

The V and J genes are TRBV5-1 and TRBJ1-2; TRBD1 might be the D (6 bases). CDR1 and CDR2 from the germline V gene are SGHRS and YFSETQ. The CDR3 sequence is 13 residues long. V lost 5 bases and J 2 bases, leaving 10 bases between the germline ends. The CDR3 coding sequence is TGCGCCAGCAGGCGGGGACAAAACTATGGCTACACCTTC. This codes for CASRRGQNYGYTF.

In this sample, this clone turned up once. The rearrangement joins TRBV9 to TRBJ2-1; tentatively, D is TRBD1 or TRBD2 (5 bases each). Germline loops: CDR1 SGDLS, CDR2 YYNGEE. Between the trimmed V and J ends, which lost 0 bases and 2 bases, there was a span of 12 bases. The CDR3 has 16 residues. Written as DNA, the CDR3 is TGTGCCAGCAGCGTAGCCGGGACCAACGCCTACAATGAGCAGTTCTTC. Protein product: CASSVAGTNAYNEQFF. Full variable domain (remainder filled in from reference TRBV9 and TRBJ2-1): DSGVTQTPKHLITATGQRVTLRCSPRSGDLSVYWYQQSLDQGLQFLIQYYNGEERAKGNILERFSAQQFPDLHSELNLSSLELGDSALYFCASSVAGTNAYNEQFFGPGTRLTVL.

Turning to this clone: This specimen includes other DNA sequences encoding the same CDR3. The V and J genes are TRBV10-3 and TRBJ1-2; 9 bases are a match to TRBD1. Germline V gene lookup returns CDR1 ENHRY and CDR2 SYGVKD. This CDR3 is 13 amino acids long. V was clipped by 8 bases and J by 8 bases; unmatched bases: 9. This CDR3 reads CAISGTGSEGYTF. CDR3 nucleotides: TGTGCCATCTCCGGGACAGGGTCGGAGGGCTACACCTTC.

A single count supports this clone. The rearrangement uses TRBV7-2 and TRBJ2-1, with 10 bases identical to TRBD2. Looked up from germline, CDR1 is SGHTA and CDR2 is FQGNSA. With V trimmed by 6 bases and J by 3 bases, 5 bases remained unmatched. The CDR3 is 15 amino acids. CDR3 sequence: CASRTGTSVYNEQFF. CDR3 sequence (DNA): TGTGCCAGCAGAACCGGGACTAGCGTCTACAATGAGCAGTTCTTC. The complete variable domain, with remaining parts taken from reference TRBV7-2 and TRBJ2-1, reads GAGVSQSPSNKVTEKGKDVELRCDPISGHTALYWYRQSLGQGLEFLIYFQGNSAPDKSGLPSDRFSAERTGGSVSTLTIQRTQQEDSAVYLCASRTGTSVYNEQFFGPGTRLTVL.

This clone was detected once. The rearrangement uses TRBV2 and TRBJ2-1; D gene uncertain. V was clipped by 3 bases and J by 12 bases, with 12 bases between them. The CDR3 consists of 12 residues. Germline V lookup: CDR1 SNHLY, CDR2 FYNNEI. The CDR3 loop reads CASSDLLLVQFF. CDR3 DNA: TGTGCCAGCAGTGACCTCTTACTCGTGCAGTTCTTC.

CDR3 nucleotide sequence: TGTGCCAGCAGTTACTCTCATGACATGGGTCAGCCCCAGCATTTT. It specifies CASSYSHDMGQPQHF. The chain combines TRBV6-5 with TRBJ1-5; no clear D. The CDR3 length is 15 residues. Per the germline V gene, CDR1 is MNHEY and CDR2 is SVGAGI. Trimming pared 0 bases from V and 6 bases from J, leaving 12 bases between.

The rearrangement joins TRBV28 to TRBJ2-7; D might be TRBD2 (6 bases). The CDR3 runs 15 residues. Germline-derived CDR1 and CDR2 are MDHEN and SYDVKM. Between the trimmed V and J ends, which lost 4 bases and 0 bases, there was a span of 13 bases. The CDR3 coding sequence is TGTGCCAGCAGTTCCATCCAGGAGGGCTCCTACGAGCAGTACTTC. This encodes CASSSIQEGSYEQYF.

J is TRBJ1-2 and V is TRBV4-2; D is ambiguous. The CDR3 runs to 15 residues. V lost 3 bases and J lost 6, with 17 bases in between. Germline lookup yields CDR1 LGHNA and CDR2 YNFKEQ. CDR3 protein: CASSQALSDPHGYTF. The DNA for the CDR3 is TGTGCCAGCAGCCAGGCCCTTAGCGACCCCCATGGCTACACCTTC.

This chain connects TRBV6-1 to TRBJ2-2; TRBD1 agrees at 11 bases. The germline V gene has CDR1 MNHNS and CDR2 SASEGT. CDR3 size: 14 residues. The V segment lost 10 bases and the J segment 7 bases; nucleotides outside the gene matches: 8. CDR3 region: CATSDRGRIGELFF. CDR3 coding DNA: TGTGCCACTTCGGACAGGGGGCGTATCGGGGAGCTGTTTTTT.

The chain has TRBV18 and TRBJ2-7; D call uncertain. This CDR3 has 12 amino acids. Looked up from germline, CDR1 is KGHSH and CDR2 is LQKENI. Trimming shortened V by 2 bases and J by 5 bases, and 7 bases separated the two germline ends. The CDR3 DNA reads TGTGCCAGCTCACCAGGAAGGGACGAGCAGTACTTC. Encoded protein: CASSPGRDEQYF.

This clone came up a few times. V gene TRBV9 combines with J gene TRBJ1-1; D remains unclear. Germline V gives CDR1 SGDLS, CDR2 YYNGEE. Trimming left V 6 bases short and J 1 base short, with 10 bases between. CDR3 length: 13 residues. CDR3 nucleotide sequence: TGTGCCAGCAATTTGTACGGGAACACTGAAGCTTTCTTT. Protein: CASNLYGNTEAFF. Full variable domain (remainder filled in from reference TRBV9 and TRBJ1-1): DSGVTQTPKHLITATGQRVTLRCSPRSGDLSVYWYQQSLDQGLQFLIQYYNGEERAKGNILERFSAQQFPDLHSELNLSSLELGDSALYFCASNLYGNTEAFFGQGTRLTVV.

The DNA for the CDR3 is TGTGCCTGGAGTGTAAGCCTAGCGATCACAGATACGCAGTATTTT. This encodes CAWSVSLAITDTQYF. The chain recombines TRBV30 with TRBJ2-3; possibly TRBD2 for D (6 bases). This CDR3 has 15 residues. CDR1 and CDR2 from the germline V gene are GTSNPN and SVGIG (reference sequence). With 0 bases removed from V and 2 bases from J, the gap between germline ends came to 12 bases.

V usage is TRBV27 and J usage is TRBJ2-2, with 7 positions matching TRBD2. Germline trimming cut 2 bases from V and 2 bases from J; bases unmatched to any gene: 2. The CDR3 totals 15 residues. Per germline, CDR1 MNHEY and CDR2 SMNVEV (reference sequence). DNA of the CDR3: TGTGCCAGCAGTTTAGAGCGGGGCAACACCGGGGAGCTGTTTTTT. It translates to CASSLERGNTGELFF.